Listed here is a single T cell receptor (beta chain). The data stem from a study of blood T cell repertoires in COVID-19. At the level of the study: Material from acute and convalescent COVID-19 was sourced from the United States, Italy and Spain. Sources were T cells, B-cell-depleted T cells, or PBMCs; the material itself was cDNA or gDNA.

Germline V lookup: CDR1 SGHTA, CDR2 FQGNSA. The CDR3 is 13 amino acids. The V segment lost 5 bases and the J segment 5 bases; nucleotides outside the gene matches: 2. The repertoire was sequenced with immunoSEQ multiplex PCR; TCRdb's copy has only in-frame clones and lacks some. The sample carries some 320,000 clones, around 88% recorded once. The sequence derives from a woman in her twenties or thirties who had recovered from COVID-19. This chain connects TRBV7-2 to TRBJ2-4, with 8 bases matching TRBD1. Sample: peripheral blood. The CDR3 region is CASSLDRENIQYF. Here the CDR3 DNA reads TGTGCCAGCAGCCTGGACAGGGAAAACATTCAGTACTTC. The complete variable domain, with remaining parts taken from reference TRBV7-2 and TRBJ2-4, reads GAGVSQSPSNKVTEKGKDVELRCDPISGHTALYWYRQSLGQGLEFLIYFQGNSAPDKSGLPSDRFSAERTGGSVSTLTIQRTQQEDSAVYLCASSLDRENIQYFGAGTRLSVL.